This T cell receptor beta chain was recorded in a study of early T cells in non-severe SARS-CoV-2 infection. For the study at large: Sequencing used unsorted whole-blood bulk RNA, so chains lack pairing.

Findings of the study overall: In VDJdb matching, anti-spike CD8 responses were favored while private and CD4 specificities went missing.

This clonotype was counted a few times. The target antigen is unknown. Individual cDNA molecules were tagged with unique molecular identifiers, the study reported. One entry per CDR3 protein results from TCRdb running MiXCR on the 5' RACE reads. Of tens of thousands of distinct CDR3 sequences listed, approximately 11% are singletons. Germline V gene sequence: CDR1 LNHDA, CDR2 SQIVND (reference sequence). This CDR3 contains 16 residues. The V segment lost 0 bases and the J segment 4 bases; nucleotides outside the gene matches: 6. This chain connects TRBV19 to TRBJ2-1; 7 positions match TRBD2. The receptor was isolated from an adult who was a healthcare worker with PCR-confirmed SARS-CoV-2 infection or an uninfected control (not recorded which). The sequences come from whole blood, collected at baseline. The CDR3 coding sequence is TGTGCCAGTAGTATAGAGGCTAGCGGATCATACAATGAGCAGTTCTTC. Translating it yields CASSIEASGSYNEQFF.